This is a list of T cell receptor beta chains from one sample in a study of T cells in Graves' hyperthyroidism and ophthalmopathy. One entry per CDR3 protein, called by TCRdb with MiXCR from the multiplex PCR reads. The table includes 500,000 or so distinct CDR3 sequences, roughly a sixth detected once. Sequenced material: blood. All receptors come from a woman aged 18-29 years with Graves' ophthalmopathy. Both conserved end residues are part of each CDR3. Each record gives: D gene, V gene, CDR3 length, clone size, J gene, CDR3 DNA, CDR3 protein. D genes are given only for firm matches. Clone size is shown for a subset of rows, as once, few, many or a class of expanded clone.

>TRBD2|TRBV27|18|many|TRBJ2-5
TGTGCCAGCAGACCTCGACTAGCGGGGGGGCCCTTACAAGAGACCCAGTACTTC
CASRPRLAGGPLQETQYF
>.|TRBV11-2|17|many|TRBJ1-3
TGTGCCAGCAGCTTAGATTCCGGACTTATTTCTGGAAACACCATATATTTT
CASSLDSGLISGNTIYF
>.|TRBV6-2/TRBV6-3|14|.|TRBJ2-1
TGTGCCAGCAGATACCTCGGGTCCTACAATGAGCAGTTCTTC
CASRYLGSYNEQFF
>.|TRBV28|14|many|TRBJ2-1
TGTGCCAGCAGTTTAAGGGGGGCCTACAATGAGCAGTTCTTC
CASSLRGAYNEQFF
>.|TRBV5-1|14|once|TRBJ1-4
TGCGCCAGCAGCCAAACAGCGGGCGATGAAAAACTGTTTTTT
CASSQTAGDEKLFF
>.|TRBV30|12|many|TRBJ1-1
TGTGCCTGGAGTGTACGTATCGATGGAGCTTTCTTT
CAWSVRIDGAFF
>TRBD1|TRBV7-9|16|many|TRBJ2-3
TGTGCCAGCAGCTTAGGGGGGGACAGGGGCACAGATACGCAGTATTTT
CASSLGGDRGTDTQYF
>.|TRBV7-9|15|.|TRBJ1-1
TGTGCCAGCAGTCCATGGGCCGAAATGAACACTGAAGCTTTCTTT
CASSPWAEMNTEAFF
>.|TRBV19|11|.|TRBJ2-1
TGTGCCAGTAGATGGGGTAATGAGCAGTTCTTC
CASRWGNEQFF
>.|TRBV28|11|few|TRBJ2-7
TGTGCCAGCAGTGTTAAGTACGAGCAGTACTTC
CASSVKYEQYF
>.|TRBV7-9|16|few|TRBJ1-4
TGTGCCAGCAGCTCTCGGCGCGGAAAGAGTAATGAAAAACTGTTTTTT
CASSSRRGKSNEKLFF
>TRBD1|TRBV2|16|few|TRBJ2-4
TGTGCCAGCAGTGAAGTGGGACAGGGAAGCAAAAACATTCAGTACTTC
CASSEVGQGSKNIQYF
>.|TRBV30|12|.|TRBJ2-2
TGTGCCTGGAGCCGGGTATCCGGGGAGCTGTTTTTT
CAWSRVSGELFF
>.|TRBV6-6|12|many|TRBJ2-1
TGTGCCAGCAGTTACCCGGGACATGAGCAGTTCTTC
CASSYPGHEQFF
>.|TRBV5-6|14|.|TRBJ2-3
TGTGCCAGCAGCCTCTCCAACCTACCGGATACGCAGTATTTT
CASSLSNLPDTQYF
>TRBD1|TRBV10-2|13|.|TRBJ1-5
TGCGCCAGCAAGGGACAGGGGGTTCTGCCCCAGCATTTT
CASKGQGVLPQHF
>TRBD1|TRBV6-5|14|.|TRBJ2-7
TGTGCCAGCAGTTACCGACAGGGGGCCAACGAGCAGTACTTC
CASSYRQGANEQYF
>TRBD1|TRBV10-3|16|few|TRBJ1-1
TGTGCCATCAGTGAGAAACGGACAGGAATGAACACTGAAGCTTTCTTT
CAISEKRTGMNTEAFF
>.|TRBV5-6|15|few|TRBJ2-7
TGTGCCAGCAGCTTGGAGGCAATGGGCCGTCTTGAGCAGTACTTC
CASSLEAMGRLEQYF
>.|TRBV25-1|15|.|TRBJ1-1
TGTGCCAGCAGTGAATTAAGAACGGGTTACACTGAAGCTTTCTTT
CASSELRTGYTEAFF
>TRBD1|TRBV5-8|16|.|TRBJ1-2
TGTGCCAGCAGCTTGGGGGACAGGGTCTTAGGCTATGGCTACACCTTC
CASSLGDRVLGYGYTF
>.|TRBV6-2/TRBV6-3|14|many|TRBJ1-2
TGTGCCAGCGACTCGGGGGACCCCGACTATGGCTACACCTTC
CASDSGDPDYGYTF